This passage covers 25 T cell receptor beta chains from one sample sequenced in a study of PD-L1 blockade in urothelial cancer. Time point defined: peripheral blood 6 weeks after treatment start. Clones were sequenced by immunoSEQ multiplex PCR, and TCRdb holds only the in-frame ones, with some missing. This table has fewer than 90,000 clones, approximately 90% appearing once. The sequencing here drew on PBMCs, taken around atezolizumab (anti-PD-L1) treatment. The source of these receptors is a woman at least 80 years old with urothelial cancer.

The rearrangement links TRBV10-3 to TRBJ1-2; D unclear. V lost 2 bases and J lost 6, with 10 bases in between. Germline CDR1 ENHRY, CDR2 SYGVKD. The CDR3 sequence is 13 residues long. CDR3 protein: CAISETLSDGYTF. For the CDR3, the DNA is TGTGCCATCAGTGAGACCCTGTCAGATGGCTACACCTTC.

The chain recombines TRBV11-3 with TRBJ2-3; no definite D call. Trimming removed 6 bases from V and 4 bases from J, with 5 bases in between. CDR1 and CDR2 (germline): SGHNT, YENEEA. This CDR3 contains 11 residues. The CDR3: CASSQSDTQYF. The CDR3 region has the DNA TGTGCCAGCAGTCAGTCAGATACGCAGTATTTT.

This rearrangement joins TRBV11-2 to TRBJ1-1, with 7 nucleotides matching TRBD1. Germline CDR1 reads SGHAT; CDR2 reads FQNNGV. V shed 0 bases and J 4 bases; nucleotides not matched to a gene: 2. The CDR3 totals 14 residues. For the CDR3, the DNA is TGTGCCAGCAGCTTAGACAGGGGGATCACTGAAGCTTTCTTT. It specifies CASSLDRGITEAFF. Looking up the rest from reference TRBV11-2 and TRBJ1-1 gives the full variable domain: EAGVAQSPRYKIIEKRQSVAFWCNPISGHATLYWYQQILGQGPKLLIQFQNNGVVDDSQLPKDRFSAERLKGVDSTLKIQPAKLEDSAVYLCASSLDRGITEAFFGQGTRLTVV.

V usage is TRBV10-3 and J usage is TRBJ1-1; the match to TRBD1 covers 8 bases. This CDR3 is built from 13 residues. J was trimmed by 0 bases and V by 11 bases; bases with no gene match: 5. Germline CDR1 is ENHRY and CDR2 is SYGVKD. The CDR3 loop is CAGGQGLNTEAFF. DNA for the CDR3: TGTGCCGGCGGACAGGGCTTGAACACTGAAGCTTTCTTT.

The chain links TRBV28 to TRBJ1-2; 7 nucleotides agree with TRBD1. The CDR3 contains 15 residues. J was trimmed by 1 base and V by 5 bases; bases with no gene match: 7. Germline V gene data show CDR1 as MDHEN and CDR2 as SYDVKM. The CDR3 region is CASSTRQGGNYGYTF. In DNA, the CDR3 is TGTGCCAGCAGTACCAGACAGGGTGGTAACTATGGCTACACCTTC.

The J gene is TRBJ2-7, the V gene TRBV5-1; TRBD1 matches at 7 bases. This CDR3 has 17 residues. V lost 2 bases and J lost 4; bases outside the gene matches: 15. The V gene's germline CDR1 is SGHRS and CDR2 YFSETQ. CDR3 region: CASSFGTPGQSGYEQYF. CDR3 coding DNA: TGCGCCAGCAGCTTCGGAACACCGGGACAGAGTGGGTACGAGCAGTACTTC.

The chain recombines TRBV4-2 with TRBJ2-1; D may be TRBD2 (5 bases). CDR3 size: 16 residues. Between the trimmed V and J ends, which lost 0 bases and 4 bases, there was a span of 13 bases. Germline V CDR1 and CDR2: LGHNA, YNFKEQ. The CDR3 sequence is CASSQEATPGYNEQFF. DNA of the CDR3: TGTGCCAGCAGCCAAGAGGCGACACCGGGGTACAATGAGCAGTTCTTC.

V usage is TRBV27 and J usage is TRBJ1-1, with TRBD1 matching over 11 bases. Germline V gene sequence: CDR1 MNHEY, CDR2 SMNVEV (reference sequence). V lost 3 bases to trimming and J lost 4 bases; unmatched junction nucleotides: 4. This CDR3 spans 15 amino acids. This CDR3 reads CASSFGTGGLTEAFF. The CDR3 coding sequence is TGTGCCAGCAGTTTCGGGACAGGGGGGCTCACTGAAGCTTTCTTT.

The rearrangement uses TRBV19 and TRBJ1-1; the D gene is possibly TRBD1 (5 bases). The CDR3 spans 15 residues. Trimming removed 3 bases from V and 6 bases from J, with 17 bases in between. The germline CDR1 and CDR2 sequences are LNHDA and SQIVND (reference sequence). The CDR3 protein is CASSIGGGSRAEAFF. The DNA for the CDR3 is TGTGCCAGTAGTATCGGGGGGGGGTCTCGCGCTGAAGCTTTCTTT.

CDR3 nucleotides: TGTGCCAGCAGTGGGGGGGCAGGGGGCTCTCAGCCCCAGCATTTT. Its protein is CASSGGAGGSQPQHF. The J gene is TRBJ1-5, the V gene TRBV6-1; 8 bases are a match to TRBD1. The CDR3 totals 15 residues. Germline CDR1 MNHNS, CDR2 SASEGT. Trimming at V came to 4 bases and at J to 6 bases, leaving 8 bases not matched to a gene.

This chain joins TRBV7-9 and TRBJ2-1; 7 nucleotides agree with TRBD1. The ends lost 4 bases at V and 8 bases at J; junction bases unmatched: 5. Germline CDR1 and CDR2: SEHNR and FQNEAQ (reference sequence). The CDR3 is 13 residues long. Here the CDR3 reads CASSSGQVYEQFF. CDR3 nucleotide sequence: TGTGCCAGCAGCTCCGGACAGGTCTATGAGCAGTTCTTC.

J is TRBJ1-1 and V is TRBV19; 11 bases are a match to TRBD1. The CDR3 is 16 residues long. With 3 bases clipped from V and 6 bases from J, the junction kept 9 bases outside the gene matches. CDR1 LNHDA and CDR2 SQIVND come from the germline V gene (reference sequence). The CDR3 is CASSIFPGTGGSEAFF. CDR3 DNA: TGTGCCAGTAGTATTTTTCCCGGGACAGGGGGTTCTGAAGCTTTCTTT.

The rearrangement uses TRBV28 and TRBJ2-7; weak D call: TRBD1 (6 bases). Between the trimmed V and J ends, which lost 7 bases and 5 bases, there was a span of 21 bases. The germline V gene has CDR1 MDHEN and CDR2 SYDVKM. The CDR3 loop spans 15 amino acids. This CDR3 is CASISPGESYDEQYF. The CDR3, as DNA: TGTGCCAGCATCTCCCCAGGGGAGTCCTACGACGAGCAGTACTTC.

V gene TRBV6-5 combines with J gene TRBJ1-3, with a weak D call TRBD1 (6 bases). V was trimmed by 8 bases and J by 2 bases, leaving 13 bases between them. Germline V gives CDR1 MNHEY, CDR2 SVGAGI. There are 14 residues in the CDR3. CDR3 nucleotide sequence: TGTGCCAGCTCAGAGGCAGGGGCTGGAAACACCATATATTTT. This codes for CASSEAGAGNTIYF.

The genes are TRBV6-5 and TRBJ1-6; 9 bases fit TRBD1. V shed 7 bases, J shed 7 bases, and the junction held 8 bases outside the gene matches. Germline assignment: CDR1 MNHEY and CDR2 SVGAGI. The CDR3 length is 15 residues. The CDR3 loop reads CASNPQGALNSPLHF. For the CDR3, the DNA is TGTGCCAGCAATCCACAGGGGGCGTTGAATTCACCCCTCCACTTT.

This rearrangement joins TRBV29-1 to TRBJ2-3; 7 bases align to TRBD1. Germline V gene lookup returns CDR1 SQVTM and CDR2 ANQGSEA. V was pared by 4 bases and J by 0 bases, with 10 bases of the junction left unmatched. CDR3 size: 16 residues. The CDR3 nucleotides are TGCAGCGTTGGGGGACAGATAGCTACTAGCACAGATACGCAGTATTTT. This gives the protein CSVGGQIATSTDTQYF.

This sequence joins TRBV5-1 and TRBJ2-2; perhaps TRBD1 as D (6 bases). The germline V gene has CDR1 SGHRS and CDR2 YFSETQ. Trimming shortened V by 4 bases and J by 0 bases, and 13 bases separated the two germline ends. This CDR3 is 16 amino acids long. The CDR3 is CASSPRQATNTGELFF. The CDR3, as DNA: TGCGCCAGCAGCCCGAGACAGGCCACGAACACCGGGGAGCTGTTTTTT. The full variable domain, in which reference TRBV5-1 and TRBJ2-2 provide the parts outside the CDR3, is KAGVTQTPRYLIKTRGQQVTLSCSPISGHRSVSWYQQTPGQGLQFLFEYFSETQRNKGNFPGRFSGRQFSNSRSEMNVSTLELGDSALYLCASSPRQATNTGELFFGEGSRLTVL.

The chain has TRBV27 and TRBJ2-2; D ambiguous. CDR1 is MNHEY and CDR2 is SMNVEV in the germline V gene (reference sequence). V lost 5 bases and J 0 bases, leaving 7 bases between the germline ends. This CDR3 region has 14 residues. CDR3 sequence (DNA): TGTGCCAGCAGTCTAAGCGCGAACACCGGGGAGCTGTTTTTT. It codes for CASSLSANTGELFF.

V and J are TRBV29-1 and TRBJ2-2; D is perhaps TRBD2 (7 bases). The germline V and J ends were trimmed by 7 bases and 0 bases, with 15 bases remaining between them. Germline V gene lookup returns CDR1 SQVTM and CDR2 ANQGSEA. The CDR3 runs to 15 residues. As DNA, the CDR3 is TGCAGCGCCCCCGCGGGGGCAGCGAACACCGGGGAGCTGTTTTTT. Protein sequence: CSAPAGAANTGELFF.

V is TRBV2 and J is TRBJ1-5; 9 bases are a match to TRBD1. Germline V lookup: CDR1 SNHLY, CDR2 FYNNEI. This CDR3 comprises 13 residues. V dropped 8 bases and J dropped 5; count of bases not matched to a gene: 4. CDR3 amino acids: CASVRQGDQPQHF. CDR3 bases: TGTGCCAGCGTAAGACAGGGGGATCAGCCCCAGCATTTT.

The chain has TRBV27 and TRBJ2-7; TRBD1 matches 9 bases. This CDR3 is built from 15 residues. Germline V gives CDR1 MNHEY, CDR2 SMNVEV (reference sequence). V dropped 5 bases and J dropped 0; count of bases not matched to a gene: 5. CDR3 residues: CASSTRQGGSYEQYF. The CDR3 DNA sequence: TGTGCCAGCAGTACTCGACAGGGGGGCTCCTACGAGCAGTACTTC.

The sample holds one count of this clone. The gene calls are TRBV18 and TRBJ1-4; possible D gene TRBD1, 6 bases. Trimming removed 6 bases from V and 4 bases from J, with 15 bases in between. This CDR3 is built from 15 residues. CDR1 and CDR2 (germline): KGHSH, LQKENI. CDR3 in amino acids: CASSPRTGYNEKLFF. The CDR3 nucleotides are TGTGCCAGCTCTCCTCGAACAGGGTATAATGAAAAACTGTTTTTT.

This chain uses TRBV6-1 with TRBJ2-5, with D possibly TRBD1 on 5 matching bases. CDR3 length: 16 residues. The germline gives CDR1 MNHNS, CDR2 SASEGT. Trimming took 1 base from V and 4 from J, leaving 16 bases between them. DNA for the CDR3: TGTGCCAGCAGTGAAGTGGGGCTCATGACGGGAGAGACCCAGTACTTC. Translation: CASSEVGLMTGETQYF.

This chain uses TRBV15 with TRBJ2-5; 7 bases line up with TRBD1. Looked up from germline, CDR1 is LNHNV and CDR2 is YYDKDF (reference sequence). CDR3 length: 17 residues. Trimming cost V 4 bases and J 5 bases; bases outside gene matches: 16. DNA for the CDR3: TGTGCCACCAGCACCAGGCCATCCCACAGGGGTGGGGAGACCCAGTACTTC. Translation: CATSTRPSHRGGETQYF. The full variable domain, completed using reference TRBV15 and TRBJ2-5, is DAMVIQNPRYQVTQFGKPVTLSCSQTLNHNVMYWYQQKSSQAPKLLFHYYDKDFNNEADTPDNFQSRRPNTSFCFLDIRSPGLGDTAMYLCATSTRPSHRGGETQYFGPGTRLLVL.

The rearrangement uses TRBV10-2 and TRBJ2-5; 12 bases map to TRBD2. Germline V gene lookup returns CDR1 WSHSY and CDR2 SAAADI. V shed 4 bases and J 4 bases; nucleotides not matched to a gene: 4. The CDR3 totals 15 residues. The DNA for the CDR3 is TGCGCCAGCAGTGGACAGGGACTAGCGGGAGAGACCCAGTACTTC. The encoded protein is CASSGQGLAGETQYF.